What follows are 6 T cell receptor beta chains derived from one specimen sequenced in a study of regulatory T cells in long-lasting Graves disease. The time point was: newly diagnosed GD, antithyroid drugs for less than 3 months. There was RNA extracted from PBMCs, and the TCR library was made from it. HTBI primers from iRepertoire and Arm-PCR of CDR3 regions yielded the TCR beta libraries. From the multiplex PCR reads, TCRdb called clonotypes with MiXCR, one entry per CDR3 protein. The table has 300,000 to 400,000 distinct CDR3 sequences, around a sixth seen once; the top ten hold approximately 22%. Sequences were derived from peripheral blood mononuclear cells (PBMCs), sampled at new diagnosis, from a patient treated with antithyroid drugs. These receptor sequences come from a female donor with Graves disease.

This clonotype was seen a handful of times. This chain links TRBV5-5 with TRBJ2-5; no definite D call. Germline CDR1 reads SGHKS; CDR2 reads YYEKEE (reference sequence). The CDR3 loop spans 14 amino acids. V shed 4 bases and J shed 2 bases, with 12 bases lying between them. The CDR3 nucleotides are TGTGCCAGCAGCCTCCTCCGTCAGCAAGAGACCCAGTACTTC. As protein: CASSLLRQQETQYF.

In its sample, this clonotype was seen a few times. The chain uses TRBV15 and TRBJ2-6, with 10 bases matching TRBD2. The junction had 5 bases not matched to a gene; V was cut back by 1 base and J by 2 bases. Looked up from germline, CDR1 is LNHNV and CDR2 is YYDKDF (reference sequence). The CDR3 runs 18 residues. The CDR3 is CATSRGTSGVAGANVLTF. DNA for the CDR3: TGTGCCACCAGCAGAGGTACTAGCGGGGTGGCTGGGGCCAACGTCCTGACTTTC.

This clonotype appeared many times. The chain recombines TRBV5-1 with TRBJ2-7, with TRBD2 matching over 7 bases. Germline V gives CDR1 SGHRS, CDR2 YFSETQ. The J segment lost 2 bases and the V segment lost 4 bases, leaving 9 bases of the junction unmatched. The CDR3 runs 15 residues. CDR3 coding DNA: TGCGCCAGCAGCCCGGGGGGACCCGCTACCTACGAGCAGTACTTC. Protein product: CASSPGGPATYEQYF.

This clonotype came up many times. This rearrangement joins TRBV14 to TRBJ2-3; D unclear. The length of the CDR3 is 13 residues. The germline V gene has CDR1 SGHDN and CDR2 FVKESK. Trimming shortened V by 1 base and J by 10 bases, and 12 bases separated the two germline ends. This CDR3 is CASSQVGITPQYF. The CDR3 nucleotides are TGTGCCAGCAGCCAAGTGGGGATAACTCCGCAGTATTTT.

Turning to this clonotype: A read error likely explains this, since a far larger clone differs by one base. The genes are TRBV27 and TRBJ2-7, with 13 nucleotides matching TRBD2. Per the germline V gene, CDR1 is MNHEY and CDR2 is SMNVEV (reference sequence). The CDR3 is 19 residues long. V was pared by 3 bases and J by 7 bases, with 18 bases of the junction left unmatched. Here the CDR3 DNA reads TGTGCCAGCAGTTTGAAACTAGCGGGGGGGCCTAGACCCTACAATGAGCAGTACTTC. Protein: CASSLKLAGGPRPYNEQYF.

At least ten counts were recorded for this clonotype. The gene calls are TRBV30 and TRBJ2-1; 9 bases align to TRBD2. V dropped 1 base and J dropped 6; count of bases not matched to a gene: 4. This CDR3 has 14 amino acids. CDR1 GTSNPN and CDR2 SVGIG come from the germline V gene (reference sequence). The CDR3 loop reads CAWSGLAVSNEQFF. As DNA, the CDR3 is TGTGCCTGGAGTGGACTAGCGGTGAGCAATGAGCAGTTCTTC.